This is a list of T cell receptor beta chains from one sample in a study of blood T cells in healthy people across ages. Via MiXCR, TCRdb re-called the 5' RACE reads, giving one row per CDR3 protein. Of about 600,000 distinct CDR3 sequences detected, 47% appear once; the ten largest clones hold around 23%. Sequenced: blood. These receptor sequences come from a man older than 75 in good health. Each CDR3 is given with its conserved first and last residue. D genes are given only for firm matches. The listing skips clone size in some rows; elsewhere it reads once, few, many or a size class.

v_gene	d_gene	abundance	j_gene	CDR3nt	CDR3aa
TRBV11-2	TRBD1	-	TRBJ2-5	TGTGCCAGCAGCTTAAGGCGGACAGGGGGAGAGACCCAGTACTTC	CASSLRRTGGETQYF
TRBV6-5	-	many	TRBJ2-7	TGTGCCAGCAGTTACTCGAGGGGGTACGAGCAGTACTTC	CASSYSRGYEQYF
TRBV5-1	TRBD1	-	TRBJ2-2	TGCGCCAGCACCAGACAGGGTTCGCGCGCGAACACCGGGGAGCTGTTTTTT	CASTRQGSRANTGELFF
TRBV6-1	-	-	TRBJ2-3	TGTGCCAGCGGACCTGGGAGCCTATATACGCAGTATTTT	CASGPGSLYTQYF
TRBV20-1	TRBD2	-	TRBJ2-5	TGCAGTGCTATCCGGTATCGGCAGCGGGGTATCCAAGAGACCCAGTACTTC	CSAIRYRQRGIQETQYF
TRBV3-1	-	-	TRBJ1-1	TGTGCCAGCAGCCAACTTATAACCACTGAAGCTTTCTTT	CASSQLITTEAFF
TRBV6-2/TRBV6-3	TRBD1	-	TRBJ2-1	TGTGCCAGCAGTTTGGGACAGGGGGTCTATGAGCAGTTCTTC	CASSLGQGVYEQFF
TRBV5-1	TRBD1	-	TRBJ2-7	TGCGCCAGCAGCCCCCGAAGTGTCGGACAGGGGGCTTCCTACGAGCAGTACTTC	CASSPRSVGQGASYEQYF
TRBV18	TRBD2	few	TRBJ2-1	TGTGCCAGCTCAGCGGGACTAGCGCGATACAATGAGCAGTTCTTC	CASSAGLARYNEQFF
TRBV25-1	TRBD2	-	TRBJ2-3	TGTGCCAGCACCAAGGGACTAGGCACAGATACGCAGTATTTT	CASTKGLGTDTQYF
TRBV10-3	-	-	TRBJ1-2	TGTGCCTCCGGGCAGGAGGGGGGGCCCTATGGCTACACCTTC	CASGQEGGPYGYTF
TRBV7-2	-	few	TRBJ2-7	TGTGCCAGCAGCTTATATGGCCGCCTAGGCGAGCAGTACTTC	CASSLYGRLGEQYF
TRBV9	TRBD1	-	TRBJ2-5	TGTGCCAGCGGCGTAGGGACAGGGGGCCACGAGACCCAGTACTTC	CASGVGTGGHETQYF
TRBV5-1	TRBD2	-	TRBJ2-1	TGCGCCAGCAGCCGTAGCGGGACCCGCTCCTACAATGAGCAGTTCTTC	CASSRSGTRSYNEQFF
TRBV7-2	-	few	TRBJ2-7	TGTGCCAGCAGCTTATACCGAGGAGAGCAGTACTTC	CASSLYRGEQYF
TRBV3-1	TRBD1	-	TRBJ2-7	TGTGCCAGCAGCCAAGGGGACAGGGGTGTGAACGAGCAGTACTTC	CASSQGDRGVNEQYF